The 5 T cell receptor beta chains below all came from one sample that was sequenced in a study of blood T cell repertoires in COVID-19. Libraries were prepared by immunoSEQ multiplex PCR; TCRdb keeps only in-frame clonotypes and omits some of them. The data contain about 82,000 clones, about 73% of them seen just once; the ten biggest clones take up about a third. The specimen sequenced was peripheral blood. These receptor sequences come from a man aged 55 to 70 with COVID-19, enrolled during active disease.

The chain joins TRBV6-1 to TRBJ2-1; D is perhaps TRBD1 (5 bases). CDR1 and CDR2 from the germline V gene are MNHNS and SASEGT. CDR3 size: 12 residues. V was trimmed by 1 base and J by 12 bases, leaving 10 bases between them. The CDR3 loop reads CASSEDARGQFF. Here the CDR3 DNA reads TGTGCCAGCAGTGAAGACGCTAGGGGGCAGTTCTTC.

The rearrangement uses TRBV27 and TRBJ1-6; the match to TRBD1 covers 9 bases. This CDR3 contains 15 residues. The germline V gene encodes CDR1 MNHEY and CDR2 SMNVEV (reference sequence). V trimming: 5 bases; J trimming: 4 bases; junction bases outside the gene matches: 3. CDR3 region: CASSTGGAYNSPLHF. The CDR3 DNA sequence: TGTGCCAGCAGTACAGGGGGCGCTTATAATTCACCCCTCCACTTT.

The chain combines TRBV7-2 with TRBJ1-5; D not certain. Germline CDR1 SGHTA, CDR2 FQGNSA. V was shortened by 3 bases and J by 3 bases, with 3 bases between the two germline ends. The CDR3 sequence is 12 residues long. The CDR3: CASSFFNQPQHF. In DNA, the CDR3 is TGTGCCAGCAGCTTCTTCAATCAGCCCCAGCATTTT.

In this sample, this clone turned up once. Its ends do not fully match the called genes, so a read error is possible. The J gene is TRBJ1-5, the V gene TRBV19, with D perhaps matching TRBD1 (6 bases). CDR3 size: 14 residues. Germline-derived CDR1 and CDR2 are LNHDA and SQIVND (reference sequence). As DNA, the CDR3 is TGTGCCTGTAGGGACCCAGGGGTCAATCAGCCCCAGCATTTT. This codes for CACRDPGVNQPQHF.

The J gene is TRBJ2-3, the V gene TRBV14; D call uncertain. Trimming cost V 1 base and J 2 bases, with 7 bases left between them. CDR1 is SGHDN and CDR2 is FVKESK in the germline V gene. The CDR3 runs 14 residues. The CDR3 coding sequence is TGTGCCAGCAGCCAAGGTAGACACACAGATACGCAGTATTTT. The encoded protein is CASSQGRHTDTQYF. The complete variable domain, with remaining parts taken from reference TRBV14 and TRBJ2-3, reads EAGVTQFPSHSVIEKGQTVTLRCDPISGHDNLYWYRRVMGKEIKFLLHFVKESKQDESGMPNNRFLAERTGGTYSTLKVQPAELEDSGVYFCASSQGRHTDTQYFGPGTRLTVL.